These 27 T cell receptor beta chains were sequenced from one sample in a study of blood T cell repertoires in COVID-19. Data came from immunoSEQ multiplex PCR; TCRdb stores just in-frame clones and leaves some out. This sample has 220,000 or so clones, with approximately 78% found just once. The sample consisted of peripheral blood. The receptors shown here come from a woman of 80 years or more with COVID-19, enrolled during active disease.

The chain recombines TRBV4-3 with TRBJ1-4; D may be TRBD1 (5 bases). The V end was cut by 4 bases, the J end by 0 bases, with 12 bases between. CDR1 is LGHNA, CDR2 YSLEER, per germline. The CDR3 has 16 amino acids. DNA for the CDR3: TGCGCCAGCAGCCTAGGACATCTTACAACTAATGAAAAACTGTTTTTT. This translates into CASSLGHLTTNEKLFF.

The chain uses TRBV30 and TRBJ2-1, with 7 positions matching TRBD2. CDR3 length: 15 amino acids. V was pared by 2 bases and J by 8 bases, with 12 bases of the junction left unmatched. Germline values: CDR1 GTSNPN, CDR2 SVGIG (reference sequence). The CDR3 DNA sequence: TGTGCCTGGAGTAGCGGGAACACGGAAATGGATGAGCAGTTCTTC. It translates to CAWSSGNTEMDEQFF. Variable domain in full (rest from reference TRBV30 and TRBJ2-1): SQTIHQWPATLVQPVGSPLSLECTVEGTSNPNLYWYRQAAGRGLQLLFYSVGIGQISSEVPQNLSASRPQDRQFILSSKKLLLSDSGFYLCAWSSGNTEMDEQFFGPGTRLTVL.

This chain uses TRBV19 with TRBJ2-7, with 7 positions matching TRBD1. Losses at the gene ends were 3 bases for V and 5 bases for J; bases not matched to a gene: 7. There are 14 residues in the CDR3. CDR1 LNHDA and CDR2 SQIVND come from the germline V gene (reference sequence). As DNA, the CDR3 is TGTGCCAGTAGTATCCGACAGGGCCTCAACGAGCAGTACTTC. The encoded protein is CASSIRQGLNEQYF. Variable domain in full (rest from reference TRBV19 and TRBJ2-7): DGGITQSPKYLFRKEGQNVTLSCEQNLNHDAMYWYRQDPGQGLRLIYYSQIVNDFQKGDIAEGYSVSREKKESFPLTVTSAQKNPTAFYLCASSIRQGLNEQYFGPGTRLTVT.

The gene calls are TRBV5-1 and TRBJ2-3; 7 bases match TRBD2. The CDR3 contains 14 residues. V shed 4 bases and J 1 base; nucleotides not matched to a gene: 3. The germline gives CDR1 SGHRS, CDR2 YFSETQ. DNA of the CDR3: TGCGCCAGCAGCGGGAGCGGGGGCACAGATACGCAGTATTTT. This sequence encodes CASSGSGGTDTQYF.

The chain is built from TRBV19 and TRBJ1-5, with 10 bases lining up with TRBD1. Germline CDR1 reads LNHDA; CDR2 reads SQIVND (reference sequence). The CDR3 runs to 15 residues. The V gene end was trimmed by 1 base and the J gene end by 6 bases; junction bases not matched to a gene: 3. CDR3 in DNA: TGTGCCAGTAGTATAGGGACAGGGGGATTTCAGCCCCAGCATTTT. This sequence encodes CASSIGTGGFQPQHF.

The chain employs TRBV25-1 and TRBJ2-3; TRBD2 aligns across 7 bases. The CDR3 runs to 18 residues. CDR1 is MGHDK and CDR2 is SYGVNS in the germline V gene. Germline trimming cut 4 bases from V and 0 bases from J; bases unmatched to any gene: 13. CDR3 sequence (DNA): TGTGCCAGCAGTGGAAGCCCCCTCCCAGCGGGGAGCACAGATACGCAGTATTTT. As protein: CASSGSPLPAGSTDTQYF.

The chain recombines TRBV5-6 with TRBJ2-3; D unclear. The germline V gene encodes CDR1 SGHDT and CDR2 YYEEEE. The CDR3 extends over 13 amino acids. Deletions cut 0 bases from V and 3 bases from J, with 5 bases between. The CDR3 bases are TGTGCCAGCAGCTTGGCCCCGACAGATACGCAGTATTTT. Translated: CASSLAPTDTQYF.

The chain joins TRBV30 to TRBJ1-1; TRBD1 is a possible D gene (6 bases). V was cut by 5 bases and J by 1 base, with 8 bases left in between. This CDR3 contains 12 residues. Germline values: CDR1 GTSNPN, CDR2 SVGIG (reference sequence). CDR3 sequence (DNA): TGTGCCTGGGGACAGCGGAACACTGAAGCTTTCTTT. The encoded protein is CAWGQRNTEAFF. The variable domain in full, with the rest retrieved from reference TRBV30 and TRBJ1-1, is SQTIHQWPATLVQPVGSPLSLECTVEGTSNPNLYWYRQAAGRGLQLLFYSVGIGQISSEVPQNLSASRPQDRQFILSSKKLLLSDSGFYLCAWGQRNTEAFFGQGTRLTVV.

The CDR3 DNA reads as TGCAGCGCTGGGCACAGGGGCTACAATGAGCAGTTCTTC. It yields the protein CSAGHRGYNEQFF. The chain employs TRBV29-1 and TRBJ2-1; 7 bases agree with TRBD1. The CDR3 covers 13 residues. Germline CDR1 SQVTM, CDR2 ANQGSEA. The ends lost 7 bases at V and 3 bases at J; junction bases unmatched: 6.

The sample holds one count of this clone. The rearrangement joins TRBV28 to TRBJ2-1; 7 nucleotides align to TRBD1. The junction had 6 bases not matched to a gene; V was cut back by 6 bases and J by 7 bases. CDR1 is MDHEN, CDR2 SYDVKM, per germline. CDR3 length: 13 residues. DNA of the CDR3: TGTGCCAGCAGGAGAATGGACAGGAATGAGCAGTTCTTC. The encoded protein is CASRRMDRNEQFF.

This chain uses TRBV29-1 with TRBJ1-2, with D perhaps TRBD1 (5 bases). CDR1 and CDR2 from the germline V gene are SQVTM and ANQGSEA. This CDR3 is built from 11 residues. The CDR3, as DNA: TGCAGTGTAAGGGGAAATTTTGGCTACACCTTC. Translated, it gives CSVRGNFGYTF.

The chain joins TRBV12-3 or TRBV12-4 to TRBJ1-1, with unresolved D. This CDR3 comprises 13 residues. The germline V and J ends were trimmed by 3 bases and 2 bases, with 7 bases remaining between them. CDR3 nucleotides: TGTGCCAGCAGTTTCTCCCTTAACACTGAAGCTTTCTTT. Its protein is CASSFSLNTEAFF.

CDR3 DNA: TGTGCCAGCGGGGGCCAAGGCCACCCTGAAAAACTGTTTTTT. It is translated as CASGGQGHPEKLFF. V usage is TRBV3-1 (or the pseudogene TRBV3-2) and J usage is TRBJ1-4, with D possibly being TRBD1 (6 bases). V was cut by 8 bases and J by 7 bases, with 17 bases left in between. This CDR3 spans 14 amino acids. Germline assignment: CDR1 LGHDT and CDR2 YNNKEL (reference sequence).

The V gene is TRBV5-1, the J gene TRBJ2-2; 7 bases line up with TRBD1. From germline, CDR1 is SGHRS and CDR2 YFSETQ. This CDR3 comprises 15 residues. V was pared by 4 bases and J by 3 bases, with 6 bases of the junction left unmatched. CDR3 amino acids: CASSPDTGDTGELFF. The CDR3 DNA sequence: TGCGCCAGCAGCCCCGATACAGGGGACACCGGGGAGCTGTTTTTT.

The rearrangement links TRBV28 to TRBJ1-5; 7 bases fit TRBD1. Per the germline V gene, CDR1 is MDHEN and CDR2 is SYDVKM. The junction had 10 bases not matched to a gene; V was cut back by 4 bases and J by 4 bases. The CDR3 length is 16 residues. The CDR3 nucleotides are TGTGCCAGCAGTTCTAGGAGGGACAGCCCAAATCAGCCCCAGCATTTT. Translated, it gives CASSSRRDSPNQPQHF.

There are a few counts of this clone. The chain recombines TRBV5-1 with TRBJ1-1; TRBD1 aligns across 9 bases. The CDR3 totals 16 residues. V dropped 3 bases and J dropped 1; count of bases not matched to a gene: 7. Per the germline V gene, CDR1 is SGHRS and CDR2 is YFSETQ. The CDR3 sequence: CASSSGTGFRNTEAFF. As DNA, the CDR3 is TGCGCCAGCAGCTCCGGGACAGGGTTCCGGAACACTGAAGCTTTCTTT. Based on the CDR3 plus reference TRBV5-1 and TRBJ1-1, the full variable domain is KAGVTQTPRYLIKTRGQQVTLSCSPISGHRSVSWYQQTPGQGLQFLFEYFSETQRNKGNFPGRFSGRQFSNSRSEMNVSTLELGDSALYLCASSSGTGFRNTEAFFGQGTRLTVV.

This clone was recorded once. This sequence joins TRBV14 and TRBJ2-6, with a possible D match to TRBD1 (6 bases). Germline V gene data show CDR1 as SGHDN and CDR2 as FVKESK. Trimming stripped 0 bases from V and 0 bases from J, with 18 bases between. The CDR3 runs 20 residues. CDR3 protein: CASSQEQGRWGSSGANVLTF. For the CDR3, the DNA is TGTGCCAGCAGCCAAGAACAGGGACGCTGGGGATCCTCTGGGGCCAACGTCCTGACTTTC.

The rearrangement links TRBV7-9 to TRBJ2-7, with D possibly TRBD1 on 6 matching bases. The germline gives CDR1 SEHNR, CDR2 FQNEAQ (reference sequence). The CDR3 totals 14 residues. V lost 3 bases, J lost 6 bases, and 15 bases lay in between. The CDR3 region is CASSLDSSRGEQYF. Written as DNA, the CDR3 is TGTGCCAGCAGCTTGGACAGCTCTCGAGGCGAGCAGTACTTC. The whole variable domain, remainder taken from reference TRBV7-9 and TRBJ2-7, is DTGVSQNPRHKITKRGQNVTFRCDPISEHNRLYWYRQTLGQGPEFLTYFQNEAQLEKSRLLSDRFSAERPKGSFSTLEIQRTEQGDSAMYLCASSLDSSRGEQYFGPGTRLTVT.

This clone has just one count. This rearrangement joins TRBV4-2 to TRBJ2-1; 9 nucleotides agree with TRBD2. Germline V gene data show CDR1 as LGHNA and CDR2 as YNFKEQ. The CDR3 extends over 14 amino acids. J gave up 14 bases and V 3 bases, and 11 bases lay outside the gene matches. CDR3 coding DNA: TGTGCCAGCAGCCAGGGACTAGCACTTCCGGCGAAGTTCTTC. Protein product: CASSQGLALPAKFF.

As regards this clone: The junction does not match germline at one end; this may be a read error. V is TRBV7-7 and J is TRBJ1-2; D possibly corresponds to TRBD1 (6 bases). Germline-derived CDR1 and CDR2 are SSHAT and FNYEAQ (reference sequence). The length of the CDR3 is 15 residues. CDR3 protein: CASSFEDTGFYGYTF. In DNA, the CDR3 is TGTGCTAGCAGCTTTGAAGATACAGGGTTCTATGGCTACACCTTC.

A few counts support this clone. The V call is TRBV5-1, the J call TRBJ1-4; the D is unclear. The CDR3 runs 13 residues. The V end was cut by 1 base, the J end by 7 bases, with 8 bases between. Germline V CDR1 and CDR2: SGHRS, YFSETQ. The CDR3 is CASSLMTGEKLFF. The CDR3 nucleotides read TGCGCCAGCAGCTTGATGACGGGTGAAAAACTGTTTTTT.

V is TRBV19 and J is TRBJ1-2, with 10 bases fitting TRBD1. Per the germline V gene, CDR1 is LNHDA and CDR2 is SQIVND (reference sequence). The ends lost 5 bases at V and 5 bases at J; junction bases unmatched: 11. This CDR3 is built from 16 residues. The CDR3 protein is CASSSGQGNLGYGYTF. The CDR3 nucleotides are TGTGCCAGTAGTTCGGGACAGGGGAACTTAGGATATGGCTACACCTTC.

Of note for this clone: The identical CDR3 is also encoded by other nucleotide sequences in the sample. V usage is TRBV30 and J usage is TRBJ1-5; D is unclear. This CDR3 has 13 residues. The V end was cut by 2 bases, the J end by 2 bases, with 7 bases between. Germline CDR1 reads GTSNPN; CDR2 reads SVGIG (reference sequence). DNA of the CDR3: TGTGCCTGGAGTCCCCAGGGCAATCAGCCCCAGCATTTT. Its protein is CAWSPQGNQPQHF.

The rearrangement uses TRBV19 and TRBJ2-6; D call uncertain. V was clipped by 7 bases and J by 0 bases, with 7 bases between them. This CDR3 comprises 14 residues. The germline V gene encodes CDR1 LNHDA and CDR2 SQIVND (reference sequence). This CDR3 is CASTRSSGANVLTF. The CDR3 nucleotides read TGTGCCAGTACTCGGTCCTCTGGGGCCAACGTCCTGACTTTC.

The rearrangement links TRBV30 to TRBJ2-6, with a possible D match to TRBD1 (5 bases). This CDR3 has 15 amino acids. V lost 0 bases and J 0 bases, leaving 6 bases between the germline ends. Germline CDR1 reads GTSNPN; CDR2 reads SVGIG (reference sequence). CDR3: CAWSVGVSGANVLTF. The CDR3 DNA sequence: TGTGCCTGGAGTGTAGGGGTCTCTGGGGCCAACGTCCTGACTTTC.

This sequence joins TRBV14 and TRBJ1-2; 7 bases agree with TRBD1. J was trimmed by 4 bases and V by 2 bases; bases with no gene match: 13. The CDR3 runs to 17 residues. Germline V CDR1 and CDR2: SGHDN, FVKESK. For the CDR3, the DNA is TGTGCCAGCAGCCAATGGCAGGGGGATGCTGCGAGCTATGGCTACACCTTC. It specifies CASSQWQGDAASYGYTF.

The chain uses TRBV4-1 and TRBJ2-5, with TRBD1 matching over 7 bases. CDR3 length equals 15 residues. Trimming removed 1 base from V and 4 bases from J; junction bases left unmatched: 6. CDR1 MGHRA and CDR2 YSYEKL come from the germline V gene. This CDR3 reads CASSQVDRDRETQYF. CDR3 nucleotides: TGCGCCAGCAGCCAAGTCGATCGGGACAGAGAGACCCAGTACTTC.